This entry lists 26 T cell receptor beta chains sequenced from one sample in a study of cytomegalovirus exposure and HLA in healthy donors. The PCR employed 60 Vbeta primers together with 13 Jbeta primers. Profiled with immunoSEQ multiplex PCR; TCRdb holds only in-frame clones, not every one. The repertoire holds 200,000 to 250,000 clones, with roughly three quarters as singletons. Sequencing input: PBMCs. Receptor source: a man aged 45 to 65 in good health and CMV-seronegative.

The sample holds a few counts of this clone. The genes are TRBV5-4 and TRBJ2-7; the D gene is possibly TRBD2 (6 bases). Trimming left V 5 bases short and J 2 bases short, with 11 bases between. This CDR3 comprises 13 residues. Germline assignment: CDR1 SGHNT and CDR2 YYREEE (reference sequence). For the CDR3, the DNA is TGTGCCAGCAGTTTTAGCGGTACCTACGAGCAGTACTTC. Residues: CASSFSGTYEQYF.

This chain connects TRBV7-8 to TRBJ2-1; TRBD1 matches 11 bases. Losses at the gene ends were 4 bases for V and 10 bases for J; bases not matched to a gene: 9. CDR3 size: 15 residues. Per germline, CDR1 SGHVS and CDR2 FQNEAQ. The CDR3 DNA reads as TGTGCCAGCAGCTCCCGGGACAGGGGGGTGGACGAGCAGTTCTTC. Amino acid sequence: CASSSRDRGVDEQFF.

The V gene is TRBV5-6, the J gene TRBJ1-5, with 8 bases identical to TRBD1. CDR1 and CDR2 from the germline V gene are SGHDT and YYEEEE. V lost 2 bases to trimming and J lost 0 bases; unmatched junction nucleotides: 7. The CDR3 is 17 amino acids. The CDR3 loop is CASSFGRGPYSNQPQHF. CDR3 nucleotides: TGTGCCAGCAGCTTTGGCAGGGGGCCATATAGCAATCAGCCCCAGCATTTT.

The chain recombines TRBV30 with TRBJ2-5; 7 bases are shared with TRBD1. Losses at the gene ends were 0 bases for V and 5 bases for J; bases not matched to a gene: 6. Looked up from germline, CDR1 is GTSNPN and CDR2 is SVGIG (reference sequence). CDR3 length: 14 amino acids. The DNA of the CDR3 is TGTGCCTGGAGTGTAGGAAGGGGGCCGGAGACCCAGTACTTC. This translates into CAWSVGRGPETQYF.

The chain has TRBV18 and TRBJ1-5; 7 nucleotides match TRBD1. Germline CDR1 KGHSH, CDR2 LQKENI. This CDR3 comprises 14 residues. V lost 4 bases to trimming and J lost 4 bases; unmatched junction nucleotides: 4. The CDR3 is CASSLGTENQPQHF. CDR3 DNA: TGTGCCAGCTCACTAGGGACAGAGAATCAGCCCCAGCATTTT.

The chain has TRBV18 and TRBJ1-4; 8 positions match TRBD1. The CDR3 covers 15 residues. V was clipped by 1 base and J by 8 bases; unmatched bases: 6. CDR1 KGHSH and CDR2 LQKENI come from the germline V gene. The CDR3 DNA reads as TGTGCCAGCTCACCACGGCAGGGGGCAGAGGAAAAACTGTTTTTT. Protein product: CASSPRQGAEEKLFF.

V usage is TRBV6-6 and J usage is TRBJ1-1; tentative D call: TRBD1 (5 bases). The CDR3 has 13 amino acids. Germline lookup yields CDR1 MNHNY and CDR2 SVGAGI (reference sequence). V was clipped by 0 bases and J by 7 bases, with 9 bases between them. The CDR3, as DNA: TGTGCCAGCAGTTACTCGAAAGGGGTTGAAGCTTTCTTT. Its translation: CASSYSKGVEAFF.

The chain combines TRBV5-1 with TRBJ2-1; 8 bases are shared with TRBD1. Looked up from germline, CDR1 is SGHRS and CDR2 is YFSETQ. J lost 6 bases, V lost 0 bases, and 5 bases had no gene match. The CDR3 sequence is 15 residues long. CDR3 bases: TGCGCCAGCAGCTTGGGACAGGGGAGAATCAATGAGCAGTTCTTC. Encoded protein: CASSLGQGRINEQFF.

For this clone: Its ends do not fully match the called genes, so a read error is possible. The chain couples TRBV7-9 to TRBJ2-7; 8 positions match TRBD1. CDR3 length: 17 amino acids. CDR1 and CDR2 from the germline V gene are SEHNR and FQNEAQ (reference sequence). The CDR3 DNA follows: TGTTCCAGCAGCTTACGGACCCCGGGACAGGCCTCCTACGAGCAGTACTTC. Its protein is CSSSLRTPGQASYEQYF.

The J gene is TRBJ2-7, the V gene TRBV19, with D perhaps TRBD2 (6 bases). Trimming took off 4 bases at V and 5 bases at J, with 12 bases between the two ends. This CDR3 contains 13 residues. Germline V CDR1 and CDR2: LNHDA, SQIVND (reference sequence). This chain's CDR3 is CASSTKGRNEQYF. CDR3 coding DNA: TGTGCCAGTAGTACCAAGGGGAGGAACGAGCAGTACTTC.

The rearrangement joins TRBV28 to TRBJ2-5, with 8 positions matching TRBD1. V lost 3 bases, J lost 5 bases, and 5 bases stayed unmatched. Germline V gene data show CDR1 as MDHEN and CDR2 as SYDVKM. CDR3 length equals 14 residues. CDR3 sequence (DNA): TGTGCCAGCAGTTTGGGGGACAGGCGGGAGACCCAGTACTTC. It encodes CASSLGDRRETQYF.

V gene TRBV28 combines with J gene TRBJ2-5, with D perhaps TRBD1 (5 bases). The germline V and J ends were trimmed by 1 base and 1 base, with 7 bases remaining between them. Germline lookup yields CDR1 MDHEN and CDR2 SYDVKM. The CDR3 loop spans 14 amino acids. The CDR3 loop is CASSLSDSQETQYF. The CDR3 DNA is TGTGCCAGCAGTTTATCCGACAGCCAAGAGACCCAGTACTTC. Full variable domain (rest looked up from reference TRBV28 and TRBJ2-5): DVKVTQSSRYLVKRTGEKVFLECVQDMDHENMFWYRQDPGLGLRLIYFSYDVKMKEKGDIPEGYSVSREKKERFSLILESASTNQTSMYLCASSLSDSQETQYFGPGTRLLVL.

The gene calls are TRBV6-5 and TRBJ2-5, with no clear D. Judging by the DNA end, TRBJ2-7 fits better; the J call may be wrong. This CDR3 comprises 13 residues. CDR1 is MNHEY, CDR2 SVGAGI, per germline. The CDR3 sequence: CASSSTTNYEQYF. The DNA for the CDR3 is TGTGCCAGCAGTTCGACGACCAACTACGAGCAGTACTTC.

This clone was counted a single time. The chain couples TRBV28 to TRBJ1-6; 8 bases map to TRBD1. This CDR3 has 14 residues. The V segment lost 5 bases and the J segment 6 bases; nucleotides outside the gene matches: 3. CDR1 and CDR2 (germline): MDHEN, SYDVKM. CDR3 nucleotide sequence: TGTGCCAGCAGTCCCACAGGGGGTAATTCACCCCTCCACTTT. Its protein product is CASSPTGGNSPLHF.

The rearrangement joins TRBV6-5 to TRBJ2-7; 8 bases match TRBD1. The V and J ends lost 6 bases and 6 bases, in that order; junction bases with no gene match: 4. The CDR3 consists of 12 residues. The germline gives CDR1 MNHEY, CDR2 SVGAGI. This chain's CDR3 is CASRDRDFEQYF. Written as DNA, the CDR3 is TGTGCCAGCAGGGACAGGGACTTCGAGCAGTACTTC.

J is TRBJ2-2 and V is TRBV9, with 7 bases identical to TRBD1. V trimming: 1 base; J trimming: 3 bases; junction bases outside the gene matches: 9. Looked up from germline, CDR1 is SGDLS and CDR2 is YYNGEE. The CDR3 is 17 residues long. The CDR3 sequence is CASSVPRGPWDTGELFF. In DNA, the CDR3 is TGTGCCAGCAGCGTACCTAGGGGGCCTTGGGACACCGGGGAGCTGTTTTTT.

The V and J genes are TRBV28 and TRBJ1-1, with D possibly TRBD1 on 6 matching bases. The CDR3 is 11 residues long. Trimming removed 6 bases at V and 8 bases at J, with 10 bases between. The germline CDR1 and CDR2 sequences are MDHEN and SYDVKM. The CDR3 protein is CASRGRGEAFF. In DNA, the CDR3 is TGTGCCAGCAGGGGCAGGGGAGAAGCTTTCTTT.

The chain links TRBV30 to TRBJ2-1; unclear D gene. Germline-derived CDR1 and CDR2 are GTSNPN and SVGIG (reference sequence). CDR3 length: 13 residues. V gave up 2 bases and J gave up 5 bases, with 10 bases separating them. The CDR3 DNA is TGTGCCTGGAGTTACGGTACTAACAATGAGCAGTTCTTC. It yields the protein CAWSYGTNNEQFF.

The J gene is TRBJ2-4, the V gene TRBV6-1; 9 bases are a match to TRBD1. CDR1 is MNHNS and CDR2 is SASEGT in the germline V gene. Trimming removed 9 bases from V and 5 bases from J; junction bases left unmatched: 11. This CDR3 has 15 amino acids. This CDR3 is CASRAGTGPENIQYF. CDR3 in DNA: TGTGCCAGTCGGGCCGGGACAGGGCCGGAAAACATTCAGTACTTC.

The chain employs TRBV19 and TRBJ1-5; D is ambiguous. The germline V gene has CDR1 LNHDA and CDR2 SQIVND (reference sequence). This CDR3 comprises 15 residues. V gave up 6 bases and J gave up 2 bases, with 14 bases separating them. Here the CDR3 DNA reads TGTGCCAGTAGCACCCCTCAGGCAGGCAATCAGCCCCAGCATTTT. This codes for CASSTPQAGNQPQHF.

The chain employs TRBV12-5 and TRBJ2-1, with TRBD1 matching 7 bases. CDR3 length: 15 amino acids. With V trimmed by 1 base and J by 2 bases, 2 bases remained unmatched. CDR1 LGHNT and CDR2 FRNRAP come from the germline V gene. Written as DNA, the CDR3 is TGTGCTAGTGGTTTGGGGGACAGTGCCTACAATGAGCAGTTCTTC. This translates into CASGLGDSAYNEQFF.

This chain links TRBV19 with TRBJ1-5, with D perhaps TRBD1 (5 bases). V gave up 0 bases and J gave up 1 base, with 10 bases separating them. The CDR3 extends over 16 amino acids. Germline V gives CDR1 LNHDA, CDR2 SQIVND (reference sequence). For the CDR3, the DNA is TGTGCCAGTAGTATAGAGGGGGGATGGAGCAATCAGCCCCAGCATTTT. It specifies CASSIEGGWSNQPQHF.

CDR3 sequence: CASRQINEKLFF. In nucleotides, the CDR3 is TGCGCCAGCCGACAGATTAATGAAAAACTGTTTTTT. V is TRBV5-1 and J is TRBJ1-4; weak D call: TRBD1 (5 bases). Germline lookup yields CDR1 SGHRS and CDR2 YFSETQ. Trimming removed 7 bases at V and 4 bases at J, with 8 bases between. This CDR3 region has 12 residues.

In this sample, this clone turned up a few times. The chain recombines TRBV6-1 with TRBJ2-3, with a possible D match to TRBD1 (6 bases). The CDR3 contains 14 residues. V was clipped by 8 bases and J by 5 bases, with 17 bases between them. Germline V gives CDR1 MNHNS, CDR2 SASEGT. CDR3 bases: TGTGCCAGCGAAACAGGGTTAAGTGAAGATACGCAGTATTTT. It yields the protein CASETGLSEDTQYF.

The table lists this clone with a count of one. The CDR3 nucleotides read TGTGCCAGCAGTCCCGGGACTTACGAGCAGTACTTC. Protein sequence: CASSPGTYEQYF. The rearrangement joins TRBV27 to TRBJ2-7; possible D gene TRBD2, 6 bases. V gave up 5 bases and J gave up 4 bases, with 9 bases separating them. The CDR3 is made up of 12 amino acids. Germline V lookup: CDR1 MNHEY, CDR2 SMNVEV (reference sequence).

This chain links TRBV6-5 with TRBJ1-5, with D unclear. The CDR3 consists of 13 residues. Between the trimmed V and J ends, which lost 2 bases and 2 bases, there was a span of 4 bases. The germline CDR1 and CDR2 sequences are MNHEY and SVGAGI. The CDR3 here is CASSYQGNQPQHF. As DNA, the CDR3 is TGTGCCAGCAGTTACCAGGGCAATCAGCCCCAGCATTTT.